The table lists the clone carrying this TCR beta chain with many counts. The antigen remains undetermined. The sample belongs to a study of early T cells in non-severe SARS-CoV-2 infection. Across the whole study: Sequencing input comprised bulk RNA from unsorted whole blood; chain pairing was not available. Study-wide results and limits: Private and CD4 specificities were missed by VDJdb matching, which favored anti-spike CD8 responses.

Unique molecular identifiers (one per individual cDNA molecule) were attached. TCRdb re-called the 5' RACE reads with MiXCR, one entry per CDR3 protein. This table has approximately 69,000 distinct CDR3 sequences, more than 10% appearing once. The CDR3 is 16 residues long. CDR1 and CDR2 (germline): SGHDN, FVKESK. The trim removed 1 base at V and 4 bases at J, leaving 8 bases unmatched. V gene TRBV14 combines with J gene TRBJ2-3; the match to TRBD2 covers 7 bases. This receptor was identified in an adult who was a healthcare worker with PCR-confirmed SARS-CoV-2 infection or an uninfected control (not recorded which). Sequenced: whole blood. The CDR3 sequence: CASSQAGGSVADTQYF. CDR3 nucleotide sequence: TGTGCCAGCAGCCAAGCGGGCGGGAGCGTAGCAGATACGCAGTATTTT.